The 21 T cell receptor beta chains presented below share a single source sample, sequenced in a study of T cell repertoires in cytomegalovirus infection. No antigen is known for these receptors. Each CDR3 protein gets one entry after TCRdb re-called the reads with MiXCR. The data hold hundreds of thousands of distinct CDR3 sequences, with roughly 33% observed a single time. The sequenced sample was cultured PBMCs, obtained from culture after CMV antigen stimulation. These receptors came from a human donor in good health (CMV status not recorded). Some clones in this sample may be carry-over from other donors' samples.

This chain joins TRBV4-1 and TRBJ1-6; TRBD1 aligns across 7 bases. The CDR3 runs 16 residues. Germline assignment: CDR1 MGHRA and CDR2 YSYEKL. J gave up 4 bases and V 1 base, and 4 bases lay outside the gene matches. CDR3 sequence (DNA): TGCGCCAGCAGCCAAGGGGACAGCCGGTATAATTCACCCCTCCACTTT. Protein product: CASSQGDSRYNSPLHF.

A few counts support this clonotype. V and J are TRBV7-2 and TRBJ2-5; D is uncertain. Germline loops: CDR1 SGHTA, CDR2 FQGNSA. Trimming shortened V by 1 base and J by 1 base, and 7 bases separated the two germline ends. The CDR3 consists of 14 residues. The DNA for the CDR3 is TGTGCCAGCAGCTTAGGGCCTGCCCAAGAGACCCAGTACTTC. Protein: CASSLGPAQETQYF.

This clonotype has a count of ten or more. The CDR3 here is CASNRGPRDSRDQPQHF. In DNA, the CDR3 is TGTGCCAGCAACCGAGGACCCAGGGACAGTCGGGACCAGCCCCAGCATTTT. The J gene is TRBJ1-5, the V gene TRBV6-1, with 7 bases aligning to TRBD1. CDR1 MNHNS and CDR2 SASEGT come from the germline V gene. This CDR3 has 17 residues. With V trimmed by 7 bases and J by 7 bases, 19 bases remained unmatched.

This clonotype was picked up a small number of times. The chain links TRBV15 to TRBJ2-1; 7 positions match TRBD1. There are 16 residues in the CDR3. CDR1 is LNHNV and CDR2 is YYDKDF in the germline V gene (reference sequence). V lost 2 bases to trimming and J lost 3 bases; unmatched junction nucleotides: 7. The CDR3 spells CATSRSRGSLYNEQFF. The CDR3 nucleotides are TGTGCCACCAGCAGATCCAGGGGGTCCCTCTACAATGAGCAGTTCTTC.

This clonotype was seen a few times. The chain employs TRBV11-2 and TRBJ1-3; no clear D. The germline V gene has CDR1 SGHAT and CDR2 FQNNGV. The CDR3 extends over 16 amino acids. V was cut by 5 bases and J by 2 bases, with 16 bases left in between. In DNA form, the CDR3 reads TGTGCCAGCAGCCCGAACCGACACTACACTGGAAACACCATATATTTT. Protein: CASSPNRHYTGNTIYF.

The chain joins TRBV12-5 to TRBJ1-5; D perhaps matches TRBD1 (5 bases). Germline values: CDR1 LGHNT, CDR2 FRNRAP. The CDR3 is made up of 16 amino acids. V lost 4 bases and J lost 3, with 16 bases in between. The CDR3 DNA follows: TGTGCTAGTGGTTCACCATGGGAGGGGATCAATCAGCCCCAGCATTTT. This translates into CASGSPWEGINQPQHF.

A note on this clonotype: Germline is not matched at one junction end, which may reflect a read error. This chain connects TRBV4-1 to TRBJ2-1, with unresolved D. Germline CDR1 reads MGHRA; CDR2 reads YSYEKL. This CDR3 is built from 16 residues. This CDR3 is CASSRDPTTGYNEQFF. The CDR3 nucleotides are TGTGCCAGCAGCCGAGACCCTACAACTGGCTACAATGAGCAGTTCTTC.

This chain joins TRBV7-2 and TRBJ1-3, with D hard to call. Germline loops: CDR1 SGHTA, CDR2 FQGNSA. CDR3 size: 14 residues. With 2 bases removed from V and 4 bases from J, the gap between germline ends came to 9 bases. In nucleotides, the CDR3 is TGTGCCAGCAGCTTATTTGGGGTGGGAAACACCATATATTTT. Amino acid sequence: CASSLFGVGNTIYF.

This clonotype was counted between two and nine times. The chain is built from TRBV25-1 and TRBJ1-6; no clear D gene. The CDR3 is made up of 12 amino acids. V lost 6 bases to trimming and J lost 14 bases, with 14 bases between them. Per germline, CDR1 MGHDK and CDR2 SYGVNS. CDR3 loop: CASSRTLLALHF. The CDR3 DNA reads TGTGCCAGCAGCAGGACTCTCTTGGCCCTCCACTTT.

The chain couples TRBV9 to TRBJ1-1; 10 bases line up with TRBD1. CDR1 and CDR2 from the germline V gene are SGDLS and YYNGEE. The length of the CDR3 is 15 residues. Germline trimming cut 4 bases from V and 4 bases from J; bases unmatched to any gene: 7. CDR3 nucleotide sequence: TGTGCCAGCAGCTTACGGACAGGGGGGACCACTGAAGCTTTCTTT. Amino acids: CASSLRTGGTTEAFF.

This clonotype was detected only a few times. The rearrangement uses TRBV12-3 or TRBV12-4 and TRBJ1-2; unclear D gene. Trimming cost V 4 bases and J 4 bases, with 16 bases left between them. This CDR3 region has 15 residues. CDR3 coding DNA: TGTGCCAGCAGTTCGATTCCTAGAGTAGGCTATGGCTACACCTTC. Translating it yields CASSSIPRVGYGYTF.

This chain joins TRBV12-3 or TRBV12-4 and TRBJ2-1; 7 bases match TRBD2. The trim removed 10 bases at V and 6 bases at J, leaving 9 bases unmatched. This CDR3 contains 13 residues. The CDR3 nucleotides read TGTGCCACAAGGGAGGGACTGCTCAATGAGCAGTTCTTC. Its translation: CATREGLLNEQFF.

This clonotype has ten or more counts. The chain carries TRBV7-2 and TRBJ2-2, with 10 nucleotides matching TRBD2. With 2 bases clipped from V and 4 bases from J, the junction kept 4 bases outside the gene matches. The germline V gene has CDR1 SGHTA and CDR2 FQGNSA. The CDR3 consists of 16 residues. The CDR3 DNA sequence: TGTGCCAGCAGCTTAAGGCGGACTAGCGGCACCGGGGAGCTGTTTTTT. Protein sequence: CASSLRRTSGTGELFF.

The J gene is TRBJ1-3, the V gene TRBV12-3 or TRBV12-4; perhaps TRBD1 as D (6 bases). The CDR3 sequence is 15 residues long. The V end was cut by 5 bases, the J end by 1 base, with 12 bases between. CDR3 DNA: TGTGCCAGCAGTCCAGGGGTTAGATCTGGAAACACCATATATTTT. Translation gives CASSPGVRSGNTIYF.

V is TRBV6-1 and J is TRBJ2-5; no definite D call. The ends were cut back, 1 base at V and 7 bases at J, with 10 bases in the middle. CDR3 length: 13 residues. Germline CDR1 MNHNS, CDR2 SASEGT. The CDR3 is CASSEGGPWTQYF. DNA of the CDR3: TGTGCCAGCAGTGAAGGCGGCCCGTGGACCCAGTACTTC.

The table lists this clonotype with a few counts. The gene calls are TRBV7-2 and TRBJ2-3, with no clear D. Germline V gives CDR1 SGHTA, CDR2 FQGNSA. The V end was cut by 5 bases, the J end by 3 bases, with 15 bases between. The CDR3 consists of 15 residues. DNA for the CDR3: TGTGCCAGCAGCCCCATGAACCACGGTACAGATACGCAGTATTTT. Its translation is CASSPMNHGTDTQYF. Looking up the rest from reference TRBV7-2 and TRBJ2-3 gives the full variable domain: GAGVSQSPSNKVTEKGKDVELRCDPISGHTALYWYRQSLGQGLEFLIYFQGNSAPDKSGLPSDRFSAERTGGSVSTLTIQRTQQEDSAVYLCASSPMNHGTDTQYFGPGTRLTVL.

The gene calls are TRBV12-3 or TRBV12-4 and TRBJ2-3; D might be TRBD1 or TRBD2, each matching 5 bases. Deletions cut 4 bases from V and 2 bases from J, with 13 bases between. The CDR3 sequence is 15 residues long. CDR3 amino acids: CASSSSGTDTDTQYF. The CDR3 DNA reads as TGTGCCAGCAGTTCCTCCGGGACCGACACAGATACGCAGTATTTT.

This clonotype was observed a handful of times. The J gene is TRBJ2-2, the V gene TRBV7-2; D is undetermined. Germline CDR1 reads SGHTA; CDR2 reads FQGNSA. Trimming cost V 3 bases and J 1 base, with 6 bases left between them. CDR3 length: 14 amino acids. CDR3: CASSFQLNTGELFF. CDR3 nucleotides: TGTGCCAGCAGCTTCCAGTTGAACACCGGGGAGCTGTTTTTT.

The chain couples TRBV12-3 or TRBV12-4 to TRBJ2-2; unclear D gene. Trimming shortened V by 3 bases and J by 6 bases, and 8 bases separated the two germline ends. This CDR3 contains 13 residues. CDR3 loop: CASSLFSSGELFF. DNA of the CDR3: TGTGCCAGCAGTTTGTTTAGTTCCGGGGAGCTGTTTTTT.

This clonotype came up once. The CDR3 protein is CSASSGPNYEQYF. DNA for the CDR3: TGCAGTGCTAGCTCGGGACCAAACTACGAGCAGTACTTC. The V and J genes are TRBV20-1 and TRBJ2-7; D tentatively fits TRBD1 or TRBD2 (5 bases each). The CDR3 length is 13 residues. Per the germline V gene, CDR1 is DFQATT and CDR2 is SNEGSKA (reference sequence). Trimming pared 3 bases from V and 3 bases from J, leaving 12 bases between.

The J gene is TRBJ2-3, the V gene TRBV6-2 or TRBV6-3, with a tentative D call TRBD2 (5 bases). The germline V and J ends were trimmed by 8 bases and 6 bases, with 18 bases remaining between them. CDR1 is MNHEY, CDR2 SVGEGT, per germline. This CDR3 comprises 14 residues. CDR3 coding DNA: TGTGCCAGCGGGAGCGACTCGGGGTACGATACGCAGTATTTT. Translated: CASGSDSGYDTQYF.